These 8 T cell receptor beta chains were all obtained from the same sample, sequenced in a study of blood T cell repertoires in COVID-19 (TCRdb year 2020). Libraries were made using the immunoSEQ multiplex PCR assay. Entries here come from immuneACCESS through TCRdb and include only in-frame sequences with V and J called. Some clones fail to appear in such tables; in the studies checked, an unresolved V gene covers under half of the shortfall, and the cause of the remainder is unknown. This sample comprises 300,000 to 450,000 clones, around 89% of them detected only once. The ten largest clones add up to more than 1% of the sample. Sequencing was performed on PBMCs or T cells enriched from blood (not recorded which). These receptor sequences come from a woman aged 18-29 years who had recovered from COVID-19.

This sequence joins TRBV11-2 and TRBJ2-1; D unresolved. The V gene lost 1 base and the J gene lost 4 bases, with 11 bases spanning the gap. Germline loops: CDR1 SGHAT, CDR2 FQNNGV. The CDR3 runs to 15 residues. Here the CDR3 reads CASSLGPGLYNEQFF. The DNA for the CDR3 is TGTGCCAGCAGCTTAGGTCCAGGCCTTTACAATGAGCAGTTCTTC. Looking up the rest from reference TRBV11-2 and TRBJ2-1 gives the full variable domain: EAGVAQSPRYKIIEKRQSVAFWCNPISGHATLYWYQQILGQGPKLLIQFQNNGVVDDSQLPKDRFSAERLKGVDSTLKIQPAKLEDSAVYLCASSLGPGLYNEQFFGPGTRLTVL.

The gene calls are TRBV5-1 and TRBJ2-2; TRBD2 aligns across 12 bases. The CDR3 length is 18 residues. The V and J ends lost 3 bases and 2 bases, in that order; junction bases with no gene match: 8. CDR1 and CDR2 (germline): SGHRS, YFSETQ. The CDR3 protein is CASSWGATSGGNTGELFF. The CDR3 DNA reads as TGCGCCAGCAGCTGGGGGGCGACTAGCGGGGGAAACACCGGGGAGCTGTTTTTT.

This clone came up once. The chain carries TRBV7-2 and TRBJ1-1; maybe TRBD1 (5 bases). Germline V gene sequence: CDR1 SGHTA, CDR2 FQGNSA. The CDR3 sequence is 14 residues long. Trimming removed 5 bases from V and 1 base from J, with 11 bases in between. CDR3 residues: CASSPGHSNTEAFF. The CDR3 nucleotides read TGTGCCAGCAGCCCCGGACATTCGAACACTGAAGCTTTCTTT.

The chain has TRBV30 and TRBJ1-2; weak D call: TRBD1 (6 bases). CDR1 is GTSNPN, CDR2 SVGIG, per germline (reference sequence). The CDR3 totals 13 residues. Trimming removed 2 bases at V and 4 bases at J, with 11 bases between. This CDR3 is CAWSLDRRYGYTF. DNA of the CDR3: TGTGCCTGGAGTCTAGACAGGCGCTATGGCTACACCTTC.

V and J are TRBV7-2 and TRBJ1-5; 7 positions match TRBD1. The CDR3 consists of 18 residues. Unmatched junction bases numbered 13, after V lost 5 bases and J lost 0 bases. The germline V gene has CDR1 SGHTA and CDR2 FQGNSA. The CDR3 coding sequence is TGTGCCAGCAGCCTTCAGGGGGGCGCATCAGGTAGCAATCAGCCCCAGCATTTT. Its protein product is CASSLQGGASGSNQPQHF. Full variable domain (outside the CDR3, taken from reference TRBV7-2 and TRBJ1-5): GAGVSQSPSNKVTEKGKDVELRCDPISGHTALYWYRQSLGQGLEFLIYFQGNSAPDKSGLPSDRFSAERTGGSVSTLTIQRTQQEDSAVYLCASSLQGGASGSNQPQHFGDGTRLSIL.

The V gene is TRBV5-6, the J gene TRBJ1-2; D not certain. V gave up 0 bases and J gave up 3 bases, with 9 bases separating them. This CDR3 region has 14 residues. Germline CDR1 is SGHDT and CDR2 is YYEEEE. The CDR3 nucleotides are TGTGCCAGCAGCTTGGCCGCGATATACTATGGCTACACCTTC. Translating it yields CASSLAAIYYGYTF.

This chain connects TRBV19 to TRBJ1-1, with a possible D match to TRBD1 (6 bases). Trimming shortened V by 9 bases and J by 5 bases, and 19 bases separated the two germline ends. Germline V lookup: CDR1 LNHDA, CDR2 SQIVND (reference sequence). There are 14 residues in the CDR3. The CDR3 nucleotides read TGTGCCAGCAATATTTGGGGGCGTTCTACTGAAGCTTTCTTT. Protein product: CASNIWGRSTEAFF.

The J gene is TRBJ1-2, the V gene TRBV7-6; D is uncertain. The ends were cut back, 2 bases at V and 8 bases at J, with 18 bases in the middle. Germline CDR1 reads SGHVS; CDR2 reads FNYEAQ. This CDR3 comprises 15 residues. The CDR3 region has the DNA TGTGCCAGCAGCTTAAGCGGGCAGGTTGGTGGGGGCTACACCTTC. Encoded protein: CASSLSGQVGGGYTF. The variable domain in full, completed from reference TRBV7-6 and TRBJ1-2, reads GAGVSQSPRYKVTKRGQDVALRCDPISGHVSLYWYRQALGQGPEFLTYFNYEAQQDKSGLPNDRFSAERPEGSISTLTIQRTEQRDSAMYRCASSLSGQVGGGYTFGSGTRLTVV.